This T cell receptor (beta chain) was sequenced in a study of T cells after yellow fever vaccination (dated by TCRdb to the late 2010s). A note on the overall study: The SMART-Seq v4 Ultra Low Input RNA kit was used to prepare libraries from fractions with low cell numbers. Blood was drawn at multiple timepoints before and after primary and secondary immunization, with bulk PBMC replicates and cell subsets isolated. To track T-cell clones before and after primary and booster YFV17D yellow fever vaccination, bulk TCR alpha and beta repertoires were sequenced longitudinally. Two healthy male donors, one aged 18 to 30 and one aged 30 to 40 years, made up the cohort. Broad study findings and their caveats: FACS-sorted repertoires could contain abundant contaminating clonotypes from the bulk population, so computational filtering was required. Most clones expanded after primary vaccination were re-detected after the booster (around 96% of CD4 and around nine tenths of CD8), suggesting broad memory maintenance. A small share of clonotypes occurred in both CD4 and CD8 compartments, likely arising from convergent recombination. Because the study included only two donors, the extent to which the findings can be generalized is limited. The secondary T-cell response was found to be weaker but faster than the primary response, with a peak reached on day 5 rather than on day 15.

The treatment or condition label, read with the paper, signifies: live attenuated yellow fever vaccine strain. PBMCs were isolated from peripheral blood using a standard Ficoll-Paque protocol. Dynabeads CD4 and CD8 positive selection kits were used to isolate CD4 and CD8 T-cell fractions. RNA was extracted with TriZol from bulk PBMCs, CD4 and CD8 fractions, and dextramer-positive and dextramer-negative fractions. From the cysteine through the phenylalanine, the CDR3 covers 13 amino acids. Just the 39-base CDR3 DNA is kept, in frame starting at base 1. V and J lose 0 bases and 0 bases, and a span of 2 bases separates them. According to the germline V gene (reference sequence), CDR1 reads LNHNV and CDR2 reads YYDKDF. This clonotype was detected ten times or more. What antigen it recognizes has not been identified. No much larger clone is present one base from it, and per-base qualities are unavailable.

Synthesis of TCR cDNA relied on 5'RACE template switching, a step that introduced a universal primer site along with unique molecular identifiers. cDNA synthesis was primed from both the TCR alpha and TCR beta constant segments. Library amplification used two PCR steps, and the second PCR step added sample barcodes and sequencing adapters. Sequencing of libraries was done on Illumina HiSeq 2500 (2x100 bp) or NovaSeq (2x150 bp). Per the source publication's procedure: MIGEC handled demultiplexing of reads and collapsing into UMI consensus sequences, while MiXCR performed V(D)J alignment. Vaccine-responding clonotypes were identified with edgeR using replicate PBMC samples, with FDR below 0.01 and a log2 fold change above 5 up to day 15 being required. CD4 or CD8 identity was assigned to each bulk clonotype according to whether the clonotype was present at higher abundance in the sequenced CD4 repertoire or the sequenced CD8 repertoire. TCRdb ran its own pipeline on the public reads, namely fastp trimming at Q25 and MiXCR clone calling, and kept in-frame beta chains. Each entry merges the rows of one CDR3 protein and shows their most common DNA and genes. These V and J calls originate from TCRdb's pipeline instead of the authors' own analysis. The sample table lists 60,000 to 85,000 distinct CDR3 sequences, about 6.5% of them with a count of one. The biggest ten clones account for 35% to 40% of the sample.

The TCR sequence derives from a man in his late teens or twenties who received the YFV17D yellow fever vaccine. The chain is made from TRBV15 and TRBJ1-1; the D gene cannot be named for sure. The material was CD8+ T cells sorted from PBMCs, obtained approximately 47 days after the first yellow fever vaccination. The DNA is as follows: TGTGCCACCAGCAGAGAATTGAACACTGAAGCTTTCTTT. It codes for CATSRELNTEAFF.